One sample yielded the 2 T cell receptor beta chains listed below, sequenced in a study of response to subunit inactivated influenza vaccine. From the RT-PCR reads, TCRdb called clonotypes with MiXCR, one entry per CDR3 protein. Of 550,000 to 800,000 distinct CDR3 sequences detected, approximately 15% appear once; the ten largest clones hold around 7%. Sequences were derived from PBMCs from blood, sampled approximately 15 days before vaccination. The receptors were sampled from a man between 50 and 59 years old who received an inactivated influenza vaccine.

In its sample, this clonotype was seen a few times. The chain employs TRBV27 and TRBJ2-3; TRBD1 matches at 7 bases. From germline, CDR1 is MNHEY and CDR2 SMNVEV (reference sequence). With V trimmed by 10 bases and J by 4 bases, 11 bases remained unmatched. The CDR3 consists of 14 residues. CDR3 DNA: TGTGCCACCCGACAGGGACCCGCTTCAGATACGCAGTATTTT. It is translated as CATRQGPASDTQYF.

This chain uses TRBV30 with TRBJ2-7, with D possibly TRBD1 on 6 matching bases. This CDR3 has 14 amino acids. V was shortened by 5 bases and J by 2 bases, with 16 bases between the two germline ends. Germline CDR1 reads GTSNPN; CDR2 reads SVGIG (reference sequence). In DNA form, the CDR3 reads TGTGCCTGGGACCGGGACACTATGACCTACGAGCAGTACTTC. Amino acids: CAWDRDTMTYEQYF. Filled out from reference TRBV30 and TRBJ2-7, the complete variable domain reads SQTIHQWPATLVQPVGSPLSLECTVEGTSNPNLYWYRQAAGRGLQLLFYSVGIGQISSEVPQNLSASRPQDRQFILSSKKLLLSDSGFYLCAWDRDTMTYEQYFGPGTRLTVT.